This T cell receptor beta chain stems from a study of T cell responses to AZD1222 COVID-19 vaccine. Assay used: immunoSEQ multiplex PCR; TCRdb lists only in-frame clones, some missing. The sample has around 100,000 clones; 80% to 85% are singletons. The germline V gene has CDR1 WSHSY and CDR2 SAAADI. The V segment lost 6 bases and the J segment 1 base; nucleotides outside the gene matches: 3. The CDR3 covers 14 residues. The chain uses TRBV10-2 and TRBJ2-3; 8 bases fit TRBD1. This material consisted of peripheral blood, taken on day 0 of AZD1222 vaccination. The receptor was isolated from an adult in good health. Here the CDR3 reads CASRDREGTDTQYF. The CDR3 DNA reads TGCGCCAGCAGGGACAGGGAAGGCACAGATACGCAGTATTTT.